A single sample is the source of the 5 T cell receptor beta chains below, sequenced in a study of post-analysis software for immune sequencing data. Which antigens these TCRs recognize remains unknown. Study-wide results and caveats: With TRBV5-6, TRBV5-1 and TRBV20-1 included, about 5 TRBV segments were more frequent in patients than in controls.

Libraries were made from TCR beta cDNA, and they carried unique molecular identifiers. Each CDR3 protein is one row after TCRdb ran MiXCR on the PCR reads. The sample lists roughly 400,000 distinct CDR3 sequences, approximately 42% occurring once. Material for sequencing was blood. The receptors originated from a girl aged 2-15 years with multiple sclerosis.

The V gene is TRBV7-9, the J gene TRBJ2-2, with 10 positions matching TRBD2. This CDR3 has 16 residues. The V gene's germline CDR1 is SEHNR and CDR2 FQNEAQ (reference sequence). Trimming at V came to 4 bases and at J to 7 bases, leaving 9 bases not matched to a gene. Here the CDR3 reads CASSSEGTSDGGELFF. DNA of the CDR3: TGTGCCAGCAGCTCCGAAGGGACTAGCGATGGCGGGGAGCTGTTTTTT.

The V and J genes are TRBV11-2 and TRBJ2-7; 8 bases line up with TRBD2. The CDR3 contains 16 residues. CDR1 and CDR2 (germline): SGHAT, FQNNGV. Trimming at V came to 5 bases and at J to 4 bases, leaving 13 bases not matched to a gene. The CDR3 nucleotides are TGTGCCAGCAGCAGACAACCCGGGGGGGGCCGATACGAGCAGTACTTC. It is translated as CASSRQPGGGRYEQYF.

This clonotype was seen only a few times. The genes are TRBV20-1 and TRBJ2-1, with D possibly TRBD1 on 6 matching bases. The CDR3 consists of 12 residues. The V and J ends lost 5 bases and 4 bases respectively, with 9 bases between them. Per the germline V gene, CDR1 is DFQATT and CDR2 is SNEGSKA (reference sequence). CDR3 in DNA: TGCAGTGCTCCTGACAGGTACAATGAGCAGTTCTTC. Its protein is CSAPDRYNEQFF.

The V call is TRBV6-5, the J call TRBJ1-5; TRBD1 matches 9 bases. J gave up 4 bases and V 5 bases, and 6 bases lay outside the gene matches. Germline V gives CDR1 MNHEY, CDR2 SVGAGI. The CDR3 totals 15 residues. CDR3 in DNA: TGTGCCAGCAGTCCGACAGGGGGAGTGAATCAGCCCCAGCATTTT. Protein product: CASSPTGGVNQPQHF.

The genes are TRBV20-1 and TRBJ2-1, with 7 bases lining up with TRBD1. Germline V gives CDR1 DFQATT, CDR2 SNEGSKA (reference sequence). V lost 6 bases, J lost 7 bases, and 9 bases stayed unmatched. The CDR3 has 13 residues. Written as DNA, the CDR3 is TGCAGTGCCCCGTCAGGGGGATTGAATGAGCAGTTCTTC. Its protein is CSAPSGGLNEQFF.